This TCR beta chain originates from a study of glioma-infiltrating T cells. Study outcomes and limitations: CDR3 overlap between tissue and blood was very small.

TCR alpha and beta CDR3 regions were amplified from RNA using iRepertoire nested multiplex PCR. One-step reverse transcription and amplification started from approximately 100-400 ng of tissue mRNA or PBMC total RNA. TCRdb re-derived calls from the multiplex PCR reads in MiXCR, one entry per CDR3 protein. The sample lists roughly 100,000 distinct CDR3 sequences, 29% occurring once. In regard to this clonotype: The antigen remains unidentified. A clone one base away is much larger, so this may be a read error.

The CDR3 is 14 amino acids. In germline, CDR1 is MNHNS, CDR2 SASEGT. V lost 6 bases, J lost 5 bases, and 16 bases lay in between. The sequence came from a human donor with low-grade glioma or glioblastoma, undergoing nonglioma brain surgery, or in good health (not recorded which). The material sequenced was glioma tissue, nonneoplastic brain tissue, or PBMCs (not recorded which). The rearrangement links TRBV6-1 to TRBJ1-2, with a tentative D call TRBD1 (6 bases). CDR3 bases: TGTGCCAGCAGCCCTCGGATAGGGGGTTATGGCTACACCTTC. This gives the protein CASSPRIGGYGYTF.